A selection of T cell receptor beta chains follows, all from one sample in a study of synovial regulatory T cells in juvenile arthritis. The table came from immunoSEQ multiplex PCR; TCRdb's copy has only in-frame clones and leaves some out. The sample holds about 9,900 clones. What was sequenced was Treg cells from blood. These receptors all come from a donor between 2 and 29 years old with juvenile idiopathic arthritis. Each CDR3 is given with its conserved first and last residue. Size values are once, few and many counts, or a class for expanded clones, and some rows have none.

CDR3: CASSRRAGGYNEQFF; size: NA; J: TRBJ2-1; V: TRBV27
CDR3: CAISGLGGYTF; size: medium-sized; J: TRBJ1-2; V: TRBV10-3
CDR3: CAWSVGTGRTSYNSPLHF; size: NA; J: TRBJ1-6; V: TRBV30
CDR3: CASGQGGDGYTF; size: medium-sized; J: TRBJ1-2; V: TRBV6-5
CDR3: CASGRRGYTF; size: NA; J: TRBJ1-2; V: TRBV2
CDR3: CASGTAAPTNEKLFF; size: NA; J: TRBJ1-4; V: TRBV2
CDR3: CASSPSGELFF; size: NA; J: TRBJ2-2; V: TRBV18
CDR3: CASSEKDSGANVLTF; size: NA; J: TRBJ2-6; V: TRBV6-1
CDR3: CASSTAAPETQYF; size: NA; J: TRBJ2-5; V: TRBV5-1
CDR3: CAWSVKGSGNTIYF; size: NA; J: TRBJ1-3; V: TRBV30
CDR3: CSVGTAEKLFF; size: NA; J: TRBJ1-4; V: TRBV20-1
CDR3: CAIRTSGRNEQFF; size: NA; J: TRBJ2-1; V: TRBV28
CDR3: CATSRTPLGQDGAPYEQYF; size: NA; J: TRBJ2-7; V: TRBV15
CDR3: CASQRRDSNYGYTF; size: NA; J: TRBJ1-2; V: TRBV5-6
CDR3: CASSQGAGGYGYTF; size: NA; J: TRBJ1-2; V: TRBV4-3
CDR3: CASSNDSPLHF; size: NA; J: TRBJ1-6; V: TRBV7-2
CDR3: CASSYSGANVLTF; size: medium-sized; J: TRBJ2-6; V: TRBV7-9
CDR3: CATSREAFSGNTIYF; size: NA; J: TRBJ1-3; V: TRBV15
CDR3: CASSPTTGVREKLFF; size: medium-sized; J: TRBJ1-4; V: TRBV14
CDR3: CASSHSNRATNEKLSF; size: NA; J: TRBJ1-4; V: TRBV7-9
CDR3: CASSQSGAHLYEQYF; size: NA; J: TRBJ2-7; V: TRBV7-2
CDR3: CSVVPGLHNEKLFF; size: NA; J: TRBJ1-4; V: TRBV29-1
CDR3: CASSLGAGDTEAFF; size: NA; J: TRBJ1-1; V: TRBV7-9
CDR3: CASSQDSSREQYF; size: NA; J: TRBJ2-7; V: TRBV4-2
CDR3: CASSEHGQLYGYTF; size: NA; J: TRBJ1-2; V: TRBV2
CDR3: CASSLWSPETQYF; size: NA; J: TRBJ2-5; V: TRBV28
CDR3: CASSVRGPNYGYTF; size: NA; J: TRBJ1-2; V: TRBV19
CDR3: CASSLNPNEQFF; size: NA; J: TRBJ2-1; V: TRBV27
CDR3: CAISGQGNSPLHF; size: NA; J: TRBJ1-6; V: TRBV10-3
CDR3: CASSLERTLNTEAFF; size: NA; J: TRBJ1-1; V: TRBV7-9
CDR3: CASSSASYLTEAFF; size: NA; J: TRBJ1-1; V: TRBV5-6
CDR3: CAWSGQGNGYTF; size: NA; J: TRBJ1-2; V: TRBV30
CDR3: CASRADRANTEAFF; size: NA; J: TRBJ1-1; V: TRBV5-4
CDR3: CASSEMIEMQPQHF; size: NA; J: TRBJ1-5; V: TRBV2
CDR3: CATSTRTSRANEQFF; size: NA; J: TRBJ2-1; V: TRBV15
CDR3: CASSYYGGGNTEAFF; size: NA; J: TRBJ1-1; V: TRBV6-5
CDR3: CASSLSANDNSPLHF; size: NA; J: TRBJ1-6; V: TRBV5-6
CDR3: CASSQGFWGGPSTVRFF; size: NA; J: TRBJ1-4; V: TRBV4-3
CDR3: CASSEYIGTLAGNEQFF; size: NA; J: TRBJ2-1; V: TRBV25-1
CDR3: CASSIPTPLAGGPKEQFF; size: NA; J: TRBJ2-1; V: TRBV19
CDR3: CASSTRIEVTDSYEQYF; size: NA; J: TRBJ2-7; V: TRBV5-6
CDR3: CASHDRTGDQPQHF; size: medium-sized; J: TRBJ1-5; V: TRBV19
CDR3: CASSFGIATTNEKLFF; size: NA; J: TRBJ1-4; V: TRBV5-6
CDR3: CASSRDSGSSYEQFF; size: NA; J: TRBJ2-1; V: TRBV4-3
CDR3: CASSQEGVLGGTGELFF; size: NA; J: TRBJ2-2; V: TRBV4-2
CDR3: CASSPGWRNNEQFF; size: NA; J: TRBJ2-1; V: TRBV6-5
CDR3: CAWSVGGYTGYTF; size: NA; J: TRBJ1-2; V: TRBV30
CDR3: CAWSGAAVNSNQPQHF; size: NA; J: TRBJ1-5; V: TRBV30
CDR3: CASSQQGGANVLTF; size: NA; J: TRBJ2-6; V: TRBV4-1
CDR3: CASSEPVGHPYEQYF; size: NA; J: TRBJ2-7; V: TRBV6-1
CDR3: CARKSTRNEQFF; size: NA; J: TRBJ2-1; V: TRBV19
CDR3: CASPGDTSLHEQFF; size: NA; J: TRBJ2-1; V: TRBV2
CDR3: CASSVDIQYF; size: NA; J: TRBJ2-4; V: TRBV2
CDR3: CASSLTGASSGRNTEAFF; size: NA; J: TRBJ1-1; V: TRBV7-6
CDR3: CASSHLRLQNTGELFF; size: medium-sized; J: TRBJ2-2; V: TRBV18